This T cell receptor beta chain was recorded in a study of T cells in localized non-small cell lung cancer. Study-wide points: Adjacent lung held a median around 58 of the top 100 tumor clones. Elevated circulating T cell density in blood was associated with longer overall survival. Heterogeneity remains possible because sequencing was limited to only one tumor region. Tumor trailed uninvolved adjacent lung in T cell clonality, which peaked there.

Trimming took 5 bases from V and 4 from J, leaving 11 bases between them. Germline CDR1 and CDR2: SGHTA and FQGNSA. This CDR3 contains 14 residues. About this clone: The antigen is undetermined.

Method: immunoSEQ multiplex PCR; TCRdb's copy keeps in-frame clones and lacks some. The sample lists around 29,000 clones, 88% occurring once. V usage is TRBV7-2 and J usage is TRBJ1-4; no clear D gene. Sample: peripheral blood, taken before any cancer treatment. The TCR comes from a female donor of 60 years or more with stage III squamous cell lung carcinoma. The CDR3, as DNA: TGTGCCAGCAGCCCCGGGAGGCTTAATGAAAAACTGTTTTTT. Its translation is CASSPGRLNEKLFF.